Each of the 30 T cell receptor beta chains below was sequenced from the same sample in a study of regulatory T cells. The PCR used 52 TRBV and 13 TRBJ primers. Some clones are missing from TCRdb's copy, which holds only in-frame ones; the method was immunoSEQ multiplex PCR. The table includes about 2,100 clones, around 64% detected once. Specimen: CD8+ T cells sorted from blood. All receptors come from a person aged 30-39 years with CD3G deficiency.

This clone is large by share. The genes are TRBV7-9 and TRBJ2-1; D is ambiguous. CDR1 SEHNR and CDR2 FQNEAQ come from the germline V gene (reference sequence). Deletions cut 5 bases from V and 8 bases from J, with 10 bases between. CDR3 length: 12 amino acids. The CDR3 is CASSAPRDEQFF. CDR3 DNA: TGTGCCAGCAGCGCCCCTAGGGATGAGCAGTTCTTC.

The V call is TRBV27, the J call TRBJ2-1; 9 nucleotides agree with TRBD2. V was clipped by 5 bases and J by 9 bases; unmatched bases: 11. The CDR3 is 15 amino acids. In germline, CDR1 is MNHEY, CDR2 SMNVEV (reference sequence). The CDR3 region has the DNA TGTGCCAGCAGTCCGTCGGCGGGAGGGGCGCGTGAGCAGTTCTTC. Translating gives CASSPSAGGAREQFF.

This clone has just one count. The chain uses TRBV28 and TRBJ2-7; the match to TRBD1 covers 7 bases. CDR1 is MDHEN and CDR2 is SYDVKM in the germline V gene. CDR3 length equals 17 residues. The J segment lost 0 bases and the V segment lost 2 bases, leaving 10 bases of the junction unmatched. The CDR3 coding sequence is TGTGCCAGCAGTTTAAGGGGGTCAGGGGGACCCTCCTACGAGCAGTACTTC. It yields the protein CASSLRGSGGPSYEQYF.

The chain joins TRBV6-1 to TRBJ1-1; 11 nucleotides match TRBD1. The CDR3 extends over 16 amino acids. The V gene's germline CDR1 is MNHNS and CDR2 SASEGT. The J segment lost 1 base and the V segment lost 0 bases, leaving 1 base of the junction unmatched. CDR3 protein: CASSEAGTGGNTEAFF. CDR3 nucleotide sequence: TGTGCCAGCAGTGAAGCCGGGACAGGGGGGAACACTGAAGCTTTCTTT.

The chain joins TRBV27 to TRBJ1-1, with TRBD1 identical over 7 bases. The germline CDR1 and CDR2 sequences are MNHEY and SMNVEV (reference sequence). The CDR3 runs 13 residues. After removal of 2 bases from V and 8 bases from J, the junction contained 5 bases not matched to a gene. The CDR3 reads CASSLIEGGEAFF. For the CDR3, the DNA is TGTGCCAGCAGTTTAATTGAAGGGGGCGAAGCTTTCTTT.

This chain uses TRBV28 with TRBJ2-5; D unresolved. This CDR3 is built from 11 residues. V was shortened by 2 bases and J by 5 bases, with 3 bases between the two germline ends. From germline, CDR1 is MDHEN and CDR2 SYDVKM. The CDR3 DNA sequence: TGTGCCAGCAGTTTAGGGGAGACCCAGTACTTC. It yields the protein CASSLGETQYF.

This clone is large. This chain uses TRBV6-5 with TRBJ1-6; D is unresolved. CDR1 is MNHEY and CDR2 is SVGAGI in the germline V gene. This CDR3 comprises 13 residues. V lost 8 bases to trimming and J lost 3 bases, with 8 bases between them. The CDR3 spells CASAVFYNSPLHF. The CDR3 DNA reads as TGTGCCAGCGCAGTTTTCTATAATTCACCCCTCCACTTT.

The chain carries TRBV13 and TRBJ1-2; perhaps TRBD1 as D (6 bases). V lost 3 bases and J lost 8, with 10 bases in between. Germline V lookup: CDR1 PRHDT, CDR2 FYEKMQ (reference sequence). The CDR3 totals 12 residues. CDR3 DNA: TGTGCCAGCAGCTTCGGACAGTCAGGCTACACCTTC. It yields the protein CASSFGQSGYTF. Full variable domain (outside the CDR3, taken from reference TRBV13 and TRBJ1-2): AAGVIQSPRHLIKEKRETATLKCYPIPRHDTVYWYQQGPGQDPQFLISFYEKMQSDKGSIPDRFSAQQFSDYHSELNMSSLELGDSALYFCASSFGQSGYTFGSGTRLTVV.

This chain links TRBV28 with TRBJ1-4; 9 bases align to TRBD1. Trimming removed 5 bases from V and 8 bases from J; junction bases left unmatched: 6. CDR1 and CDR2 (germline): MDHEN, SYDVKM. The CDR3 spans 14 residues. This chain's CDR3 is CASSPQGAREKLFF. CDR3 bases: TGTGCCAGCAGTCCACAGGGGGCGCGAGAAAAACTGTTTTTT.

This clone was observed a handful of times. The V gene is TRBV20-1, the J gene TRBJ1-1, with unresolved D. CDR3 length: 11 residues. Germline V gives CDR1 DFQATT, CDR2 SNEGSKA (reference sequence). Trimming took off 0 bases at V and 9 bases at J, with 8 bases between the two ends. This CDR3 is CSARDPGQAFF. In nucleotides, the CDR3 is TGCAGTGCTAGAGACCCAGGCCAAGCTTTCTTT.

CDR3 DNA: TGTGCCAGCAGCGTTTGGGGACCCAATCAGCCCCAGCATTTT. Translation gives CASSVWGPNQPQHF. The V and J genes are TRBV11-2 and TRBJ1-5, with TRBD1 as a possible D gene (5 bases). The CDR3 has 14 amino acids. V was trimmed by 5 bases and J by 3 bases, leaving 11 bases between them. The germline V gene encodes CDR1 SGHAT and CDR2 FQNNGV.

The rearrangement uses TRBV28 and TRBJ1-5; the D gene is possibly TRBD1 (5 bases). Per the germline V gene, CDR1 is MDHEN and CDR2 is SYDVKM. CDR3 length: 14 amino acids. The V gene lost 2 bases and the J gene lost 2 bases, with 7 bases spanning the gap. The CDR3 sequence is CASSLGGGNQPQHF. The CDR3 DNA follows: TGTGCCAGCAGTTTAGGAGGGGGCAATCAGCCCCAGCATTTT.

This clone qualifies as hyperexpanded. The rearrangement uses TRBV7-8 and TRBJ2-3, with D tentatively TRBD2 (5 bases). Per the germline V gene, CDR1 is SGHVS and CDR2 is FQNEAQ. V was pared by 4 bases and J by 4 bases, with 15 bases between. CDR3 size: 15 residues. CDR3 in amino acids: CASSSTLPGSDTQYF. CDR3 DNA: TGTGCCAGCAGCTCGACTTTACCGGGATCAGATACGCAGTATTTT.

By frequency in the sample, this clone is large (0.1 to 1%). The rearrangement joins TRBV7-9 to TRBJ1-1; possible D gene TRBD1, 5 bases. This CDR3 is 14 amino acids long. Trimming stripped 4 bases from V and 1 base from J, with 10 bases between. Looked up from germline, CDR1 is SEHNR and CDR2 is FQNEAQ (reference sequence). As DNA, the CDR3 is TGTGCCAGCAGCTCAACGACAGCGAACACTGAAGCTTTCTTT. Protein sequence: CASSSTTANTEAFF.

This chain links TRBV28 with TRBJ2-7; TRBD1 aligns across 7 bases. Germline CDR1 and CDR2: MDHEN and SYDVKM. V was clipped by 5 bases and J by 4 bases; unmatched bases: 8. There are 14 residues in the CDR3. The CDR3 is CASSGDRVLYEQYF. CDR3 DNA sequence: TGTGCCAGCAGTGGCGACAGGGTCTTATACGAGCAGTACTTC.

This clone has only a few counts. The chain carries TRBV5-6 and TRBJ2-7; 12 bases align to TRBD2. V lost 4 bases, J lost 3 bases, and 5 bases stayed unmatched. This CDR3 comprises 15 residues. Germline values: CDR1 SGHDT, CDR2 YYEEEE. For the CDR3, the DNA is TGTGCCAGCAGCACCCTGACTAGCGGGAGCTACGAGCAGTACTTC. Encoded protein: CASSTLTSGSYEQYF.

This rearrangement joins TRBV28 to TRBJ1-2; D is possibly TRBD1 (5 bases). The CDR3 covers 15 residues. Looked up from germline, CDR1 is MDHEN and CDR2 is SYDVKM. Trimming left V 5 bases short and J 2 bases short, with 15 bases between. The CDR3 DNA reads TGTGCCAGCAGTCCCCTTGGGCAGGGAAACTATGGCTACACCTTC. Protein product: CASSPLGQGNYGYTF.

The chain is built from TRBV11-2 and TRBJ2-1; 7 nucleotides match TRBD2. The CDR3 is 17 residues long. Trimming cost V 0 bases and J 5 bases; bases outside gene matches: 10. CDR1 and CDR2 from the germline V gene are SGHAT and FQNNGV. The CDR3 DNA reads as TGTGCCAGCAGCTTAGATCCGCGGGAGTGGAACCACAATGAGCAGTTCTTC. Amino acids: CASSLDPREWNHNEQFF.

The V call is TRBV7-1, the J call TRBJ2-3; D could derive from TRBD1 or TRBD2 (5 bases each). TRBV7-1 is identified as an open reading frame with a role that is uncertain. The CDR3 sequence is 15 residues long. Trimming pared 4 bases from V and 8 bases from J, leaving 19 bases between. The DNA for the CDR3 is TGTGCCAGCAGCTTATTGGCAGGGCAGAGGGGTACGCAGTATTTT. Protein: CASSLLAGQRGTQYF.

This rearrangement joins TRBV28 to TRBJ1-1; 7 positions match TRBD1. This CDR3 is built from 13 residues. V trimming: 8 bases; J trimming: 7 bases; junction bases outside the gene matches: 10. Germline V gene sequence: CDR1 MDHEN, CDR2 SYDVKM. This CDR3 is CASGEQGGVEAFF. CDR3 in DNA: TGTGCCAGCGGAGAGCAGGGGGGCGTTGAAGCTTTCTTT.

This clone occurred a few times. The rearrangement joins TRBV19 to TRBJ2-2; maybe TRBD2 (6 bases). Germline V lookup: CDR1 LNHDA, CDR2 SQIVND (reference sequence). V gave up 3 bases and J gave up 4 bases, with 12 bases separating them. CDR3 length: 15 amino acids. CDR3 bases: TGTGCCAGTAGTATTGGGGGGAGAGGCACCGGGGAGCTGTTTTTT. It specifies CASSIGGRGTGELFF.

The V call is TRBV20-1, the J call TRBJ1-1; no firm D call. V lost 0 bases to trimming and J lost 7 bases, with 6 bases between them. This CDR3 region has 11 residues. Germline lookup yields CDR1 DFQATT and CDR2 SNEGSKA (reference sequence). CDR3 sequence: CSAREGVEAFF. The DNA for the CDR3 is TGCAGTGCTAGAGAGGGCGTTGAAGCTTTCTTT.

The genes are TRBV7-9 and TRBJ2-2; D remains ambiguous. The CDR3 runs to 13 residues. CDR1 and CDR2 (germline): SEHNR, FQNEAQ (reference sequence). With 1 base removed from V and 10 bases from J, the gap between germline ends came to 10 bases. The CDR3 sequence: CASSLDNRPELFF. CDR3 sequence (DNA): TGTGCCAGCAGCTTAGACAATCGCCCGGAGCTGTTTTTT.

The chain carries TRBV7-8 and TRBJ2-5; D unclear. Germline V gene data show CDR1 as SGHVS and CDR2 as FQNEAQ. The V end lost 1 base, the J end lost 5 bases, and 14 bases lay between the germline ends. The length of the CDR3 is 15 residues. The CDR3 DNA is TGTGCCAGCAGCTTAGGGGGTAGCATCACTGAGACCCAGTACTTC. This encodes CASSLGGSITETQYF.

The CDR3 region is CASSALDRGFYTEAFF. For the CDR3, the DNA is TGTGCCAGCAGTGCCCTTGACAGGGGGTTCTACACTGAAGCTTTCTTT. The V call is TRBV28, the J call TRBJ1-1, with 9 bases lining up with TRBD1. Germline V CDR1 and CDR2: MDHEN, SYDVKM. The ends lost 5 bases at V and 3 bases at J; junction bases unmatched: 10. The CDR3 totals 16 residues.

The rearrangement joins TRBV19 to TRBJ1-1, with D possibly TRBD1 on 5 matching bases. CDR3 length equals 15 residues. Germline V CDR1 and CDR2: LNHDA, SQIVND (reference sequence). V lost 6 bases and J 7 bases, leaving 21 bases between the germline ends. The CDR3 DNA follows: TGTGCCAGTAGCCTGATTGGGGGGGAGTTCGGTGAAGCTTTCTTT. This codes for CASSLIGGEFGEAFF.

The rearrangement uses TRBV5-1 and TRBJ1-1; D is ambiguous. The CDR3 covers 12 residues. V was pared by 4 bases and J by 6 bases, with 10 bases between. Germline-derived CDR1 and CDR2 are SGHRS and YFSETQ. The CDR3 is CASSPSGAEAFF. The CDR3 DNA reads as TGCGCCAGCAGCCCGTCGGGAGCTGAAGCTTTCTTT.

V and J are TRBV28 and TRBJ1-4, with D maybe TRBD1 (5 bases). The germline gives CDR1 MDHEN, CDR2 SYDVKM. The V end lost 4 bases, the J end lost 3 bases, and 18 bases lay between the germline ends. The CDR3 has 17 residues. The CDR3 coding sequence is TGTGCCAGCAGTTCCTCAGGGTTATTGGCTGCTAATGAAAAACTGTTTTTT. Translation gives CASSSSGLLAANEKLFF.

This chain uses TRBV7-8 with TRBJ1-1; TRBD1 is a possible D gene (5 bases). The V gene's germline CDR1 is SGHVS and CDR2 FQNEAQ. The CDR3 length is 14 residues. V was clipped by 1 base and J by 5 bases, with 11 bases between them. This chain's CDR3 is CASSLGGLATEAFF. The CDR3 DNA reads as TGTGCCAGCAGCTTAGGGGGGTTGGCGACTGAAGCTTTCTTT.

This chain joins TRBV28 and TRBJ1-1; D remains unclear. The V gene lost 2 bases and the J gene lost 1 base, with 5 bases spanning the gap. The CDR3 loop spans 13 amino acids. The germline V gene has CDR1 MDHEN and CDR2 SYDVKM. CDR3 nucleotides: TGTGCCAGCAGTTTACACTCGAACACTGAAGCTTTCTTT. Its translation is CASSLHSNTEAFF.